One and the same sample provided the 5 T cell receptor beta chains below, sequenced in a study of OX40 agonist ivuxolimab in advanced cancers. The data were produced by immunoSEQ multiplex PCR, yet TCRdb's version contains in-frame clones alone and is incomplete. The table shows tens of thousands of clones, with about 88% occurring only once. The source was CD4+ or CD8+ T cells sorted from blood, collected in a trial of the OX40 agonist ivuxolimab. The receptors were sampled from an adult with an advanced solid tumor such as melanoma, head and neck, liver or kidney cancer.

The sample holds one count of this clone. The rearrangement uses TRBV28 and TRBJ2-1; tentatively, D is TRBD2 (6 bases). Germline V gene data show CDR1 as MDHEN and CDR2 as SYDVKM. V was shortened by 4 bases and J by 1 base, with 14 bases between the two germline ends. This CDR3 comprises 16 residues. CDR3 protein: CASSSLGSGSYNEQFF. The CDR3 nucleotides read TGTGCCAGCAGTTCCTTGGGCAGCGGGTCCTACAATGAGCAGTTCTTC. Supplemented by reference TRBV28 and TRBJ2-1, the full variable domain reads DVKVTQSSRYLVKRTGEKVFLECVQDMDHENMFWYRQDPGLGLRLIYFSYDVKMKEKGDIPEGYSVSREKKERFSLILESASTNQTSMYLCASSSLGSGSYNEQFFGPGTRLTVL.

In nucleotides, the CDR3 is TGTGCCAGCAGTCCCGTCCCGACAGGGGAGTACACTGAAGCTTTCTTT. Its translation: CASSPVPTGEYTEAFF. The gene calls are TRBV28 and TRBJ1-1, with TRBD1 matching 8 bases. The length of the CDR3 is 16 residues. With 5 bases clipped from V and 3 bases from J, the junction kept 11 bases outside the gene matches. Germline V gives CDR1 MDHEN, CDR2 SYDVKM.

The genes are TRBV2 and TRBJ2-7; possible D gene TRBD2, 6 bases. Trimming shortened V by 6 bases and J by 3 bases, and 12 bases separated the two germline ends. Germline V gene data show CDR1 as SNHLY and CDR2 as FYNNEI. The CDR3 runs to 13 residues. Here the CDR3 reads CASSRDSDYEQYF. In nucleotides, the CDR3 is TGTGCCAGCAGCCGGGACTCAGACTACGAGCAGTACTTC.

The V and J genes are TRBV5-8 and TRBJ1-5; D may be TRBD1 (6 bases). Between the trimmed V and J ends, which lost 1 base and 4 bases, there was a span of 9 bases. The germline V gene has CDR1 SGHTS and CDR2 YDEGEE. The CDR3 loop spans 14 amino acids. CDR3 region: CASSLSGTNQPQHF. Written as DNA, the CDR3 is TGTGCCAGCAGCTTGTCCGGGACAAATCAGCCCCAGCATTTT.

The rearrangement links TRBV28 to TRBJ2-1, with TRBD2 matching over 16 bases. V was pared by 5 bases and J by 15 bases, with 16 bases of the junction left unmatched. The CDR3 has 17 residues. The germline V gene has CDR1 MDHEN and CDR2 SYDVKM. The CDR3 loop reads CASSGTSGTSGRAMGFF. As DNA, the CDR3 is TGTGCCAGCAGTGGGACGTCGGGGACTAGCGGGAGGGCCATGGGGTTCTTC.